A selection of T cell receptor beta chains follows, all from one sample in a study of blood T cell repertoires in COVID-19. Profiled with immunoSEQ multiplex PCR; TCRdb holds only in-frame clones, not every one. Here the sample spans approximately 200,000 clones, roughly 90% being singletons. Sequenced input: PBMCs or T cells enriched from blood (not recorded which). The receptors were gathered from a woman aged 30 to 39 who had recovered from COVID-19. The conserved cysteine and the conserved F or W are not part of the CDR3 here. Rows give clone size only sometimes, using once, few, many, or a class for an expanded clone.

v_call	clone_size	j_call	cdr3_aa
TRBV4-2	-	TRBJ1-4	ASSQVWTGTNEKLF
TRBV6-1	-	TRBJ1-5	ASSEALGSQPQH
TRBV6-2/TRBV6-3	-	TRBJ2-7	ASSYFGDSSYEQY
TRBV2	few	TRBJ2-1	ASKGLQYNEQF
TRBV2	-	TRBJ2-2	ASSVGPKDTGELF
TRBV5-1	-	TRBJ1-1	ASSLSPQSDTEAF
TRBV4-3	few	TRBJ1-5	ASSQVISHSNQPQH
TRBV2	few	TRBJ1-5	ASSLPDISNQPQH
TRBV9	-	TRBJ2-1	ASSTAGLANEQF
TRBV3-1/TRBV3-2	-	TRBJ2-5	ASSPTTGLAETQY
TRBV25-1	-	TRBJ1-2	ASSEGGDGYT
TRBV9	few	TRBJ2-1	ASSEGERASGMGEQF
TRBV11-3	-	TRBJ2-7	ASSLKGSWEGLYEQY
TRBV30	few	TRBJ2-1	AWSVGVPYNEQF
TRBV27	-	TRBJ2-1	ASSFVRLNEQF
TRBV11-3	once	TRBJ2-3	ASSSRRGTDTQY
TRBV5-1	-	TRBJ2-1	ASSLIQGHEQF
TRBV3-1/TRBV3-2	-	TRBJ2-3	ASSNAVGQGTDTQY
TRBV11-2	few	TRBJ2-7	ASSLGTGGISSYEQY
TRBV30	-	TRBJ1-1	AWSVRWSEAF
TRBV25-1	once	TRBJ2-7	ASSELSGGRRNEQY
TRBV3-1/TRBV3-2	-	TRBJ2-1	ASSQVSSGRYNEQF
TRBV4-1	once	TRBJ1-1	ASSHLEAGNTEAF
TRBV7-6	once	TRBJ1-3	ASSSQQAGKVPGNTIY
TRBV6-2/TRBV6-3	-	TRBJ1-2	ASSYLDSPNYGYT
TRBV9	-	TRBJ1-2	ASSPRKGGSVYGYT
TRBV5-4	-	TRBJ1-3	ASSFAGGGNTIY
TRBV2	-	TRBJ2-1	ASMKREYNEQF
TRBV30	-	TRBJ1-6	AWSVTPSGSPLH
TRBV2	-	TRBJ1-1	ASKQGGNTEAF
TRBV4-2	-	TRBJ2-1	ASSQETGAGGSYNEQF
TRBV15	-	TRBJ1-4	ATSREAGGPLKKLF
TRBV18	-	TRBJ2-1	ASFNRGGTYNEQF
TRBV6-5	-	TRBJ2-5	ASRGTDRGGETQY
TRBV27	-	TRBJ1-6	ASSLQGASYNSPLH
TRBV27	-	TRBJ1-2	ASSLGFGDRGYGYT
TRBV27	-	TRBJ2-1	ASSRDSSVGWAF
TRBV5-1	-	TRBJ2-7	ASSFGSSGGANEQY
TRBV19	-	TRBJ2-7	ASSIYGDRGSYEQY
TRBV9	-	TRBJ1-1	ASSVSVNTEAF
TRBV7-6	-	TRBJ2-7	ASSPGTSYEQY